These 9 T cell receptor beta chains came from one sample sequenced in a study of T cell responses to AZD1222 COVID-19 vaccine. TCRdb's table, derived via immunoSEQ multiplex PCR, lists solely in-frame clones and lacks some. The repertoire holds 100,000 to 150,000 clones, with 75% to 95% as singletons. Specimen: peripheral blood, collected on day 0 of AZD1222 vaccination. These TCRs come from an adult in good health.

The rearrangement uses TRBV2 and TRBJ1-6; the D gene is possibly TRBD1 (5 bases). Trimming took 6 bases from V and 0 from J, leaving 15 bases between them. This CDR3 is built from 17 residues. Germline lookup yields CDR1 SNHLY and CDR2 FYNNEI. The CDR3 protein is CASRYRDVSSYNSPLHF. The CDR3 nucleotides read TGTGCCAGCAGATACCGGGACGTTTCCTCCTATAATTCACCCCTCCACTTT.

The V and J genes are TRBV28 and TRBJ2-7, with no clear D. Germline lookup yields CDR1 MDHEN and CDR2 SYDVKM. This CDR3 comprises 10 residues. Trimming took 5 bases from V and 3 from J, leaving 2 bases between them. CDR3 nucleotides: TGTGCCAGCAGTCTCTACGAGCAGTACTTC. It codes for CASSLYEQYF.

For this clone: Other DNA variants within this sample encode the same CDR3. The rearrangement links TRBV9 to TRBJ2-2; D unclear. Germline values: CDR1 SGDLS, CDR2 YYNGEE. Trimming shortened V by 0 bases and J by 6 bases, and 3 bases separated the two germline ends. The CDR3 runs 12 residues. The DNA of the CDR3 is TGTGCCAGCAGCGTAGTCGCCGGGGAGCTGTTTTTT. Translating gives CASSVVAGELFF.

The chain couples TRBV4-1 to TRBJ2-2, with 12 positions matching TRBD2. CDR3 length equals 17 residues. Germline CDR1 reads MGHRA; CDR2 reads YSYEKL. Trimming at V came to 0 bases and at J to 7 bases, leaving 6 bases not matched to a gene. The DNA of the CDR3 is TGCGCCAGCAGCCAAGATCCTAGCGGGGGGGCTGGCGGGGAGCTGTTTTTT. It yields the protein CASSQDPSGGAGGELFF.

The rearrangement joins TRBV7-9 to TRBJ1-5; maybe TRBD1 (5 bases). Trimming removed 3 bases at V and 3 bases at J, with 21 bases between. This CDR3 is built from 18 residues. Germline CDR1 reads SEHNR; CDR2 reads FQNEAQ (reference sequence). CDR3 region: CASSFGDPWGELNQPQHF. The CDR3 nucleotides are TGTGCCAGCAGCTTTGGGGACCCTTGGGGGGAGCTCAATCAGCCCCAGCATTTT.

The CDR3 nucleotides are TGTGCCAGCAGCCGGCAGGGGAGTGAGACCCAGTACTTC. Amino acids: CASSRQGSETQYF. V usage is TRBV7-9 and J usage is TRBJ2-5; possibly TRBD1 for D (6 bases). Per germline, CDR1 SEHNR and CDR2 FQNEAQ (reference sequence). The V end was cut by 5 bases, the J end by 5 bases, with 12 bases between. The CDR3 is made up of 13 amino acids.

The rearrangement joins TRBV5-4 to TRBJ1-1; tentative D call: TRBD1 (6 bases). The germline V gene has CDR1 SGHNT and CDR2 YYREEE (reference sequence). The CDR3 is 13 residues long. V lost 3 bases to trimming and J lost 4 bases, with 10 bases between them. Written as DNA, the CDR3 is TGTGCCAGCAGCTGGGGGGGGGCCACTGAAGCTTTCTTT. Encoded protein: CASSWGGATEAFF.

This rearrangement joins TRBV6-5 to TRBJ1-2, with D perhaps matching TRBD1 (5 bases). CDR1 is MNHEY and CDR2 is SVGAGI in the germline V gene. The CDR3 extends over 14 amino acids. Trimming left V 5 bases short and J 0 bases short, with 10 bases between. The DNA for the CDR3 is TGTGCCAGCAGTCCCCAGGGTACTAACTATGGCTACACCTTC. Protein: CASSPQGTNYGYTF.

This clone was picked up many times. V is TRBV28 and J is TRBJ2-5; 11 bases match TRBD2. V trimming: 6 bases; J trimming: 6 bases; junction bases outside the gene matches: 6. CDR3 length: 14 residues. Per germline, CDR1 MDHEN and CDR2 SYDVKM. CDR3 protein: CASSVSGGAQTQYF. CDR3 coding DNA: TGTGCCAGCAGCGTTAGCGGGGGGGCTCAGACCCAGTACTTC.